Described below is a single T cell receptor (beta chain) sequence and its context. V lost 2 bases and J lost 6, with 16 bases in between. Germline-derived CDR1 and CDR2 are GTSNPN and SVGIG (reference sequence). The CDR3 is 14 amino acids. Symptom resolution, clearance, or two negative PCRs marked the recovered donors of Cohort 3. This record belongs to a study of blood T cell repertoires in COVID-19. Methods used by the authors: Reference gene primer amplification gave nucleated cell count estimates. Method: immunoSEQ multiplex PCR; TCRdb's copy keeps in-frame clones and lacks some. From that table come the V and J calls and clone size; the DNA was used to work out D and trimming. This table holds 150,000 to 200,000 clones, about 90% found once.

The receptor was derived from a woman aged 18-29 years who had recovered from COVID-19. The chain couples TRBV30 to TRBJ1-2; D perhaps matches TRBD1 (6 bases). Specimen: PBMCs or T cells enriched from blood (not recorded which). The CDR3 region is CAWSSGVGADGYTF. The CDR3 DNA sequence: TGTGCCTGGAGTAGTGGCGTGGGGGCGGATGGCTACACCTTC.